The 28 T cell receptor beta chains below come from one sample, sequenced in a study of identical twins. MiXCR, applied by TCRdb to the 5' RACE reads, yields one record per CDR3 protein. The data hold 550,000 to 700,000 distinct CDR3 sequences, with about 20% observed a single time. The same sample was also used in a study of T cells expressing NK-cell markers.

Sequencing was performed on PBMCs. The receptors come from a woman under 30 in good health.

The chain has TRBV5-1 and TRBJ1-4; D is possibly TRBD1 (5 bases). V shed 4 bases and J shed 3 bases, with 10 bases lying between them. This CDR3 contains 14 residues. Germline CDR1 reads SGHRS; CDR2 reads YFSETQ. The CDR3: CASSGAVPNEKLFF. Written as DNA, the CDR3 is TGCGCCAGCAGCGGGGCCGTCCCTAATGAAAAACTGTTTTTT.

This chain links TRBV29-1 with TRBJ2-4; D gene ambiguous. The germline gives CDR1 SQVTM, CDR2 ANQGSEA. The CDR3 runs 11 residues. Trimming pared 3 bases from V and 8 bases from J, leaving 8 bases between. The CDR3 here is CSVDRSDIQYF. CDR3 in DNA: TGCAGCGTTGACCGATCGGACATTCAGTACTTC.

V and J are TRBV5-6 and TRBJ2-1; D possibly corresponds to TRBD1 (6 bases). The germline V and J ends were trimmed by 4 bases and 5 bases, with 13 bases remaining between them. Germline CDR1 reads SGHDT; CDR2 reads YYEEEE. The CDR3 is 14 residues long. CDR3 coding DNA: TGTGCCAGCAGCGAAGGGGGTAATGACAATGAGCAGTTCTTC. Protein product: CASSEGGNDNEQFF. Looking up the rest from reference TRBV5-6 and TRBJ2-1 gives the full variable domain: DAGVTQSPTHLIKTRGQQVTLRCSPKSGHDTVSWYQQALGQGPQFIFQYYEEEERQRGNFPDRFSGHQFPNYSSELNVNALLLGDSALYLCASSEGGNDNEQFFGPGTRLTVL.

This clonotype was recorded at least ten times. The rearrangement joins TRBV6-1 to TRBJ2-3; 12 nucleotides match TRBD2. Germline CDR1 reads MNHNS; CDR2 reads SASEGT. The CDR3 is 15 residues long. V shed 5 bases and J 4 bases; nucleotides not matched to a gene: 4. CDR3 DNA sequence: TGTGCCAGCAGTAGACTAGCGGGGGAGGCAGATACGCAGTATTTT. This encodes CASSRLAGEADTQYF.

This chain uses TRBV20-1 with TRBJ2-3; 13 bases are a match to TRBD2. V was pared by 6 bases and J by 6 bases, with 9 bases of the junction left unmatched. CDR1 and CDR2 (germline): DFQATT, SNEGSKA (reference sequence). The length of the CDR3 is 15 residues. The CDR3 sequence is CSASQTSGGIDTQYF. Here the CDR3 DNA reads TGCAGTGCGAGCCAGACTAGCGGGGGGATCGATACGCAGTATTTT.

The J gene is TRBJ2-2, the V gene TRBV6-1; perhaps TRBD2 as D (6 bases). The CDR3 sequence is 17 residues long. Germline CDR1 MNHNS, CDR2 SASEGT. V lost 6 bases and J lost 4, with 21 bases in between. CDR3 nucleotides: TGTGCCAGCAGCCGCTGGGTCACGGGAGCCCCCACCGGGGAGCTGTTTTTT. Its translation: CASSRWVTGAPTGELFF.

The J gene is TRBJ1-5, the V gene TRBV20-1; a possible D gene is TRBD1 (6 bases). Looked up from germline, CDR1 is DFQATT and CDR2 is SNEGSKA (reference sequence). Trimming left V 3 bases short and J 9 bases short, with 9 bases between. This CDR3 is 11 amino acids long. Written as DNA, the CDR3 is TGCAGTGCTAGTGCGGGGGCGCCCCAGCATTTT. Its translation: CSASAGAPQHF.

The CDR3 DNA reads as TGTGCCAGCAGCAAACCCCCAGATACGCAGTATTTT. This encodes CASSKPPDTQYF. J is TRBJ2-3 and V is TRBV12-3 or TRBV12-4; D is unresolved. There are 12 residues in the CDR3. Deletions cut 6 bases from V and 4 bases from J, with 8 bases between.

CDR3 coding DNA: TGTGCCAGCAGCCCGGGGGTAATCACAGATACGCAGTATTTT. This encodes CASSPGVITDTQYF. The chain recombines TRBV11-2 with TRBJ2-3, with D possibly being TRBD2 (6 bases). The germline V and J ends were trimmed by 5 bases and 2 bases, with 11 bases remaining between them. Germline V CDR1 and CDR2: SGHAT, FQNNGV. This CDR3 has 14 amino acids.

The CDR3 here is CASSLGPGTAWSAGYTF. CDR3 nucleotides: TGTGCCAGCAGCTTAGGCCCCGGGACAGCCTGGTCGGCTGGCTACACCTTC. This chain uses TRBV7-2 with TRBJ1-2, with 7 bases aligning to TRBD1. CDR1 SGHTA and CDR2 FQGNSA come from the germline V gene. The trim removed 1 base at V and 7 bases at J, leaving 15 bases unmatched. The CDR3 is made up of 17 amino acids. Supplemented by reference TRBV7-2 and TRBJ1-2, the full variable domain reads GAGVSQSPSNKVTEKGKDVELRCDPISGHTALYWYRQSLGQGLEFLIYFQGNSAPDKSGLPSDRFSAERTGGSVSTLTIQRTQQEDSAVYLCASSLGPGTAWSAGYTFGSGTRLTVV.

This clonotype was counted a few times. The V call is TRBV30, the J call TRBJ2-1; D is perhaps TRBD2 (6 bases). CDR3 length equals 19 residues. The germline V and J ends were trimmed by 3 bases and 0 bases, with 24 bases remaining between them. Germline V gene lookup returns CDR1 GTSNPN and CDR2 SVGIG (reference sequence). As DNA, the CDR3 is TGTGCCTGGAGCCCTAGGGTAGCGGAATTGGAGGGCTCCTACAATGAGCAGTTCTTC. Translating it yields CAWSPRVAELEGSYNEQFF.

The table lists this clonotype with a few counts. The chain employs TRBV9 and TRBJ1-2, with TRBD1 as a possible D gene (6 bases). CDR1 and CDR2 (germline): SGDLS, YYNGEE. V was clipped by 0 bases and J by 3 bases, with 12 bases between them. The CDR3 consists of 15 residues. The CDR3 region has the DNA TGTGCCAGCAGCGTAGGAAGGGGGGGGGACTATGGCTACACCTTC. Amino acid sequence: CASSVGRGGDYGYTF.

V is TRBV6-6 and J is TRBJ2-7; possibly TRBD1 for D (5 bases). Trimming cost V 6 bases and J 0 bases, with 9 bases left between them. The CDR3 has 13 residues. CDR1 is MNHNY and CDR2 is SVGAGI in the germline V gene (reference sequence). Written as DNA, the CDR3 is TGTGCCAGCAGAGAAGGGGTCTCCTACGAGCAGTACTTC. Residues: CASREGVSYEQYF.

This clonotype was picked up a small number of times. The rearrangement joins TRBV3-1 to TRBJ2-1; 8 bases are shared with TRBD2. Germline V lookup: CDR1 LGHDT, CDR2 YNNKEL (reference sequence). J gave up 6 bases and V 3 bases, and 4 bases lay outside the gene matches. The CDR3 spans 14 residues. CDR3 DNA sequence: TGTGCCAGCAGCCATGGGCGGGAGGTCAATGAGCAGTTCTTC. Translation gives CASSHGREVNEQFF.

This clonotype occurred many times. The gene calls are TRBV10-3 and TRBJ1-1; no firm D call. Trimming removed 4 bases at V and 4 bases at J, with 13 bases between. CDR3 length equals 14 residues. Germline values: CDR1 ENHRY, CDR2 SYGVKD. CDR3 loop: CAISGTSGRTEAFF. CDR3 coding DNA: TGTGCCATCAGTGGCACTTCGGGTCGCACTGAAGCTTTCTTT.

The table lists this clonotype with a few counts. The rearrangement uses TRBV29-1 and TRBJ2-2; D is undetermined. This CDR3 is built from 14 residues. Between the trimmed V and J ends, which lost 7 bases and 3 bases, there was a span of 15 bases. Per germline, CDR1 SQVTM and CDR2 ANQGSEA. The CDR3 reads CSAIQFRDTGELFF. The CDR3 coding sequence is TGCAGCGCCATCCAGTTCCGGGACACCGGGGAGCTGTTTTTT.

V and J are TRBV7-8 and TRBJ2-1; the match to TRBD2 covers 10 bases. This CDR3 is 15 amino acids long. Germline values: CDR1 SGHVS, CDR2 FQNEAQ. The junction had 7 bases not matched to a gene; V was cut back by 5 bases and J by 6 bases. Written as DNA, the CDR3 is TGTGCCAGCAGCATCATAGCGGGAGGAACCAATGAGCAGTTCTTC. Its protein product is CASSIIAGGTNEQFF.

The chain links TRBV10-3 to TRBJ2-3; a possible D gene is TRBD1 (6 bases). This CDR3 region has 13 residues. Germline V lookup: CDR1 ENHRY, CDR2 SYGVKD. Trimming cost V 7 bases and J 2 bases, with 10 bases left between them. The CDR3 here is CAITDRLTDTQYF. CDR3 nucleotide sequence: TGTGCCATCACCGACAGGCTCACAGATACGCAGTATTTT.

This sequence joins TRBV5-6 and TRBJ1-4; D gene unclear. Germline CDR1 is SGHDT and CDR2 is YYEEEE. This CDR3 contains 15 residues. The V and J ends lost 0 bases and 12 bases respectively, with 18 bases between them. Written as DNA, the CDR3 is TGTGCCAGCAGCTTGGCCCCTAAATATAATGAGGAACTGTTTTTT. Encoded protein: CASSLAPKYNEELFF.

The rearrangement joins TRBV15 to TRBJ2-7; D is perhaps TRBD1 (5 bases). The CDR3 is 15 amino acids. The V and J ends lost 5 bases and 2 bases respectively, with 16 bases between them. Germline loops: CDR1 LNHNV, CDR2 YYDKDF (reference sequence). The CDR3 sequence: CATSLLGSRAYEQYF. As DNA, the CDR3 is TGTGCCACCAGCCTCTTGGGATCCAGGGCCTACGAGCAGTACTTC. Full variable domain (remainder filled in from reference TRBV15 and TRBJ2-7): DAMVIQNPRYQVTQFGKPVTLSCSQTLNHNVMYWYQQKSSQAPKLLFHYYDKDFNNEADTPDNFQSRRPNTSFCFLDIRSPGLGDTAMYLCATSLLGSRAYEQYFGPGTRLTVT.

This clonotype was seen a few times. The J gene is TRBJ2-7, the V gene TRBV6-1; the D is unclear. Trimming pared 8 bases from V and 0 bases from J, leaving 20 bases between. The CDR3 is 16 amino acids. CDR1 and CDR2 (germline): MNHNS, SASEGT. The CDR3 coding sequence is TGTGCCAGCCCCCTGTATCGCAGGACCTTCTCCTACGAGCAGTACTTC. This encodes CASPLYRRTFSYEQYF.

CDR3 in amino acids: CASSQAAELFF. The CDR3 DNA follows: TGTGCCAGCTCACAGGCAGCGGAGCTGTTTTTT. The chain recombines TRBV18 with TRBJ2-2; no firm D call. V shed 4 bases and J shed 10 bases, with 7 bases lying between them. Germline CDR1 reads KGHSH; CDR2 reads LQKENI. The CDR3 runs 11 residues.

This clonotype was recorded many times. The chain has TRBV12-3 or TRBV12-4 and TRBJ2-7, with a weak D call TRBD1 (5 bases). The CDR3 sequence is 14 residues long. Trimming took off 4 bases at V and 0 bases at J, with 10 bases between the two ends. The CDR3 coding sequence is TGTGCCAGCAGTTATGGGGCCTTCTCCTACGAGCAGTACTTC. Protein sequence: CASSYGAFSYEQYF.

J is TRBJ2-3 and V is TRBV29-1; 14 nucleotides agree with TRBD2. Germline CDR1 is SQVTM and CDR2 is ANQGSEA. Losses at the gene ends were 7 bases for V and 4 bases for J; bases not matched to a gene: 4. The length of the CDR3 is 14 residues. CDR3 sequence: CSAGTSGSPDTQYF. The CDR3 DNA reads as TGCAGCGCCGGGACTAGCGGGAGCCCAGATACGCAGTATTTT.

This clonotype was counted only a few times. The chain joins TRBV6-5 to TRBJ1-1; 7 bases line up with TRBD1. Trimming at V came to 2 bases and at J to 3 bases, leaving 6 bases not matched to a gene. CDR3 size: 15 residues. Germline loops: CDR1 MNHEY, CDR2 SVGAGI. The CDR3 loop is CASSYRGTVYTEAFF. As DNA, the CDR3 is TGTGCCAGCAGTTACCGTGGGACAGTCTACACTGAAGCTTTCTTT.

This clonotype was seen many times. The chain links TRBV5-6 to TRBJ2-5, with D perhaps matching TRBD2 (5 bases). V was clipped by 1 base and J by 0 bases, with 7 bases between them. The CDR3 length is 14 residues. The germline CDR1 and CDR2 sequences are SGHDT and YYEEEE. The CDR3 DNA reads as TGTGCCAGCAGCTTGTCGGGGTACCAAGAGACCCAGTACTTC. Amino acids: CASSLSGYQETQYF.

The chain couples TRBV6-1 to TRBJ2-1; 8 bases map to TRBD2. This CDR3 contains 18 residues. J lost 4 bases, V lost 5 bases, and 16 bases had no gene match. From germline, CDR1 is MNHNS and CDR2 SASEGT. The CDR3 region has the DNA TGTGCCAGCAGTCCCCAGGGCCGACTAGCGTCGCTATACAATGAGCAGTTCTTC. This translates into CASSPQGRLASLYNEQFF.

The V gene is TRBV3-1, the J gene TRBJ2-1; 11 bases fit TRBD2. This CDR3 is built from 18 residues. Per the germline V gene, CDR1 is LGHDT and CDR2 is YNNKEL (reference sequence). Unmatched junction bases numbered 14, after V lost 4 bases and J lost 6 bases. CDR3 in amino acids: CASSREPRLAGTPNEQFF. As DNA, the CDR3 is TGTGCCAGCAGCCGAGAACCCCGACTAGCGGGGACTCCCAATGAGCAGTTCTTC.